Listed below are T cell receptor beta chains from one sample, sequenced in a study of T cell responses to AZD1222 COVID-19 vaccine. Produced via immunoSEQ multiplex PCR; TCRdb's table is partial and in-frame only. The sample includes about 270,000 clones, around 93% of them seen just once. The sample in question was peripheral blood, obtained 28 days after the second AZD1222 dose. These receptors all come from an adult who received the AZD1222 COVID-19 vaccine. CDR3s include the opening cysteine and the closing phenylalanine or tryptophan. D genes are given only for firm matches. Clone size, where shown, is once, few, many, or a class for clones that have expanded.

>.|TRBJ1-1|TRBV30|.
TGTGCCTGGAGTGTGGGCGGGGGGACTGAAGCTTTCTTT
CAWSVGGGTEAFF
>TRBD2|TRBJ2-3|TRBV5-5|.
TGTGCCAGCAGCTTGCCTAGCGGGGGGGCAGATACGCAGTATTTT
CASSLPSGGADTQYF
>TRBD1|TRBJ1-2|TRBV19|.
TGTGCCAGTAGTATCTCGATGACAGGGACGTATGGCTACACCTTC
CASSISMTGTYGYTF
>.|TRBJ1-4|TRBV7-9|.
TGTGCCAGCAGCTTTAGTTTGGGGAGAGGCGAAAAACTGTTTTTT
CASSFSLGRGEKLFF
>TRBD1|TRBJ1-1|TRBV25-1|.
TGTGCCAGCAGTAGGCGGGACAGAGCTGTTGAAGCTTTCTTT
CASSRRDRAVEAFF
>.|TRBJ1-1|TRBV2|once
TGTGCCACCATTAGGGAAAGGAACACTGAAGCTTTCTTT
CATIRERNTEAFF
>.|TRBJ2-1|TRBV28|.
TGTGCCAGCAGTATCTGGACAGGCGGGGGCAATGAGCAGTTCTTC
CASSIWTGGGNEQFF
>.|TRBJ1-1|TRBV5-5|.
TGTGCCAGCATCCCGGGTAAGGGGTCGAACACTGAAGCTTTCTTT
CASIPGKGSNTEAFF
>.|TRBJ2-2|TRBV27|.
TGTGCCAGCCGGGGCTTTGCGAACACCGGGGAGCTGTTTTTT
CASRGFANTGELFF
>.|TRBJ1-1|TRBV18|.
TGTGCCAGCTCACCATCCAAAGGCGTCACTGAAGCTTTCTTT
CASSPSKGVTEAFF
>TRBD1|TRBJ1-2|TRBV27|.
TGTGCCAGCCCGGGACAGGGGCCCTATGGCTACACCTTC
CASPGQGPYGYTF
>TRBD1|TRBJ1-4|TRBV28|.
TGTGCCAGCAGACGAACAGGGGGCCGGGAAAAACTGTTTTTT
CASRRTGGREKLFF
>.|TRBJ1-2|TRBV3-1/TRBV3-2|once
TGTGCCAGCAGCCCCGGTACGGGGGGCTTCTATGGCTACACCTTC
CASSPGTGGFYGYTF